Presented here are 11 T cell receptor beta chains from one specimen sequenced in a study of PD-1 blockade in classical Hodgkin lymphoma. Time point defined: newly diagnosed, previously untreated cHL patient sample. CD4+ T cells were purified from thawed PBMCs by negative selection. Clones were sequenced by immunoSEQ multiplex PCR, and TCRdb holds only the in-frame ones, with some missing. The sample yields approximately 25,000 clones, more than 80% seen once. The sample taken for sequencing was CD4+ T cells from blood. The receptors were sampled from a human donor with classical Hodgkin lymphoma.

V gene TRBV21-1 combines with J gene TRBJ1-1; the DNA was not compared with TRBD1, the D call given in the table. TRBV21-1 is marked as a pseudogene. The CDR3 has 14 amino acids. The CDR3 protein is CASSKRQENTEAFF. CDR3 in DNA: TGTGCCAGCAGCAAAAGGCAGGAGAACACTGAAGCTTTCTTT.

This chain links TRBV18 with TRBJ1-2, with TRBD1 matching 8 bases. The CDR3 has 18 residues. The germline V gene has CDR1 KGHSH and CDR2 LQKENI. V was clipped by 2 bases and J by 4 bases; unmatched bases: 15. CDR3 nucleotide sequence: TGTGCCAGCTCACCAGTCGGACAGGGAACCGTCGGGGTCTATGGCTACACCTTC. Translating it yields CASSPVGQGTVGVYGYTF.

The V and J genes are TRBV4-3 and TRBJ2-2; 10 bases match TRBD1. This CDR3 contains 18 residues. The V and J ends lost 0 bases and 2 bases, in that order; junction bases with no gene match: 6. The V gene's germline CDR1 is LGHNA and CDR2 YSLEER. CDR3 coding DNA: TGCGCCAGCAGCCAAGATTATGACAGGGGGCCAAACACCGGGGAGCTGTTTTTT. It codes for CASSQDYDRGPNTGELFF.

V is TRBV5-1 and J is TRBJ1-2; the D is unclear. The CDR3 has 14 amino acids. Looked up from germline, CDR1 is SGHRS and CDR2 is YFSETQ. Trimming cost V 1 base and J 0 bases, with 7 bases left between them. Here the CDR3 reads CASSLTNSNYGYTF. Here the CDR3 DNA reads TGCGCCAGCAGCTTGACAAATTCTAACTATGGCTACACCTTC.

This chain connects TRBV5-1 to TRBJ1-4; 10 bases are shared with TRBD1. There are 12 residues in the CDR3. J was trimmed by 15 bases and V by 3 bases; bases with no gene match: 5. In germline, CDR1 is SGHRS, CDR2 YFSETQ. The CDR3 is CASSSGQGGLFF. The CDR3, as DNA: TGCGCCAGCAGCTCAGGACAGGGGGGATTGTTTTTT.

The CDR3 is CASTPVSYGYTF. The CDR3 DNA reads as TGTGCCAGCACCCCTGTTTCCTATGGCTACACCTTC. V usage is TRBV27 and J usage is TRBJ1-2; D is unclear. This CDR3 spans 12 amino acids. Trimming cost V 7 bases and J 4 bases, with 10 bases left between them. The germline CDR1 and CDR2 sequences are MNHEY and SMNVEV (reference sequence).

Here the CDR3 reads CASSRPGTTGNTIYF. CDR3 in DNA: TGCGCCAGCAGCCGCCCTGGCACGACTGGAAACACCATATATTTT. The V and J genes are TRBV4-1 and TRBJ1-3; no clear D gene. Germline CDR1 is MGHRA and CDR2 is YSYEKL. Trimming took 4 bases from V and 2 from J, leaving 12 bases between them. The CDR3 contains 15 residues.

This chain uses TRBV7-2 with TRBJ2-5; D remains unclear. Trimming pared 1 base from V and 2 bases from J, leaving 8 bases between. The CDR3 spans 14 residues. CDR1 is SGHTA, CDR2 FQGNSA, per germline. CDR3 sequence (DNA): TGTGCCAGCAGCTTAGTCTACGCACAAGAGACCCAGTACTTC. It specifies CASSLVYAQETQYF.

J is TRBJ2-1 and V is TRBV4-2; weak D call: TRBD2 (7 bases). There are 17 residues in the CDR3. Per the germline V gene, CDR1 is LGHNA and CDR2 is YNFKEQ. The V gene lost 1 base and the J gene lost 4 bases, with 17 bases spanning the gap. CDR3 region: CASSQVAGVGGYNEQFF. CDR3 nucleotides: TGTGCCAGCAGCCAAGTCGCGGGGGTAGGGGGATACAATGAGCAGTTCTTC.

The chain joins TRBV7-3 to TRBJ1-2; maybe TRBD1 (6 bases). The V end lost 3 bases, the J end lost 3 bases, and 8 bases lay between the germline ends. The CDR3 covers 13 residues. CDR1 and CDR2 (germline): SGHTA, FQGTGA. CDR3 region: CASSLDSDYGYTF. In DNA, the CDR3 is TGTGCCAGCAGCTTGGACAGCGACTATGGCTACACCTTC. Drawing the rest from reference TRBV7-3 and TRBJ1-2, the complete variable domain is GAGVSQTPSNKVTEKGKYVELRCDPISGHTALYWYRQSLGQGPEFLIYFQGTGAADDSGLPNDRFFAVRPEGSVSTLKIQRTERGDSAVYLCASSLDSDYGYTFGSGTRLTVV.

This chain joins TRBV9 and TRBJ2-5; possibly TRBD2 for D (5 bases). The germline V gene encodes CDR1 SGDLS and CDR2 YYNGEE. The length of the CDR3 is 16 residues. Trimming shortened V by 0 bases and J by 0 bases, and 12 bases separated the two germline ends. Here the CDR3 reads CASSVGGYLYQETQYF. The CDR3 DNA follows: TGTGCCAGCAGCGTAGGAGGGTACCTCTACCAAGAGACCCAGTACTTC.